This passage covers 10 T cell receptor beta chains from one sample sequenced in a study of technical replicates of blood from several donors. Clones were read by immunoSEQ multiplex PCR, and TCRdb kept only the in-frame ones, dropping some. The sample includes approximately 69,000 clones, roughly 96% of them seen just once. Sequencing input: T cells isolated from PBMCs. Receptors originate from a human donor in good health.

In DNA form, the CDR3 reads TGTGCCAGTAGAAGGACAGGAATGAACACTGAAGCTTTCTTT. Translated: CASRRTGMNTEAFF. This rearrangement joins TRBV19 to TRBJ1-1; TRBD1 matches at 7 bases. This CDR3 region has 14 residues. The germline CDR1 and CDR2 sequences are LNHDA and SQIVND (reference sequence). The V gene end was trimmed by 6 bases and the J gene end by 0 bases; junction bases not matched to a gene: 4.

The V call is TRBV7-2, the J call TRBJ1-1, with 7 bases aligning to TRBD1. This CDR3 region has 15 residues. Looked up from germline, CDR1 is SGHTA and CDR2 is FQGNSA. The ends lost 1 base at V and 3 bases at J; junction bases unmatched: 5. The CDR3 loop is CASSLGDRAHTEAFF. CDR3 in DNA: TGTGCCAGCAGCTTAGGCGACAGGGCTCACACTGAAGCTTTCTTT.

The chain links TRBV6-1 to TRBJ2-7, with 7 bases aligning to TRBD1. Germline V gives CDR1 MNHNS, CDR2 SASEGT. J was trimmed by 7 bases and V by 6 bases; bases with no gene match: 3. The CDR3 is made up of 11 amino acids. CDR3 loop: CASRIQGEQYF. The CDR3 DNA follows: TGTGCCAGCAGGATACAGGGGGAGCAGTACTTC.

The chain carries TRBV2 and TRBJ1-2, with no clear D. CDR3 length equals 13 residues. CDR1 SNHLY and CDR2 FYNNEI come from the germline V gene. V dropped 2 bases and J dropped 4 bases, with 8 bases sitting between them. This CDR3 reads CASSEYLLYGYTF. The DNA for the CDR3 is TGTGCCAGCAGTGAATATCTCCTCTATGGCTACACCTTC. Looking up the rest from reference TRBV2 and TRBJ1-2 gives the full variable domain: EPEVTQTPSHQVTQMGQEVILRCVPISNHLYFYWYRQILGQKVEFLVSFYNNEISEKSEIFDDQFSVERPDGSNFTLKIRSTKLEDSAMYFCASSEYLLYGYTFGSGTRLTVV.

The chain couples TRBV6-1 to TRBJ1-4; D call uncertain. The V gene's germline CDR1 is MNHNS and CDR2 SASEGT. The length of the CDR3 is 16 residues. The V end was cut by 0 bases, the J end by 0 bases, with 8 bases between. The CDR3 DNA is TGTGCCAGCAGTGAAGCGCTAGGAGCAACTAATGAAAAACTGTTTTTT. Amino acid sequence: CASSEALGATNEKLFF.

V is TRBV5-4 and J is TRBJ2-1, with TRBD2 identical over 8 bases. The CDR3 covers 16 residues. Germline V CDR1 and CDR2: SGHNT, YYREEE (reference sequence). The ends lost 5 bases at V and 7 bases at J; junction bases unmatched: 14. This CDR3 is CASSPQLVAGMNEQFF. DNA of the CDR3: TGTGCCAGCAGTCCCCAGCTGGTAGCGGGAATGAATGAGCAGTTCTTC.

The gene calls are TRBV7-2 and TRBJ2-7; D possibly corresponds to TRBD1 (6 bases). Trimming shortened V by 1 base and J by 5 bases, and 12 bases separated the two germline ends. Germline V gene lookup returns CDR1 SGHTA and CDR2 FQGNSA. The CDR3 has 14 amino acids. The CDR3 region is CASSLVTGRDEQYF. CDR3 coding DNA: TGTGCCAGCAGCTTAGTAACAGGGAGAGACGAGCAGTACTTC.

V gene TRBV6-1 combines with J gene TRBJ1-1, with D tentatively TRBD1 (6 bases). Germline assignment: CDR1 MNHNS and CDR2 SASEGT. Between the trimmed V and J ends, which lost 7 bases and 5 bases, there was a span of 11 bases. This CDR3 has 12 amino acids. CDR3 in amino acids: CASTTGNTEAFF. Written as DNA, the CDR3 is TGTGCCAGCACCACAGGGAATACTGAAGCTTTCTTT.

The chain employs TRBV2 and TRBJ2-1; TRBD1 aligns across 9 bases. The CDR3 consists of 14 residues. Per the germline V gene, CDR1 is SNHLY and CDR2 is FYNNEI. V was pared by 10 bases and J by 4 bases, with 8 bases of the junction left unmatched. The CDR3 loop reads CAIKLGTGYNEQFF. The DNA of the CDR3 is TGTGCCATCAAGTTGGGGACAGGGTACAATGAGCAGTTCTTC.

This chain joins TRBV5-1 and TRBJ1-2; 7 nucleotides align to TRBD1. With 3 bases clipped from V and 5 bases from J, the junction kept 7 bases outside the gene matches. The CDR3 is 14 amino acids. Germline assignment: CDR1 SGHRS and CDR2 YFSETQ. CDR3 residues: CASSSSTGMYGYTF. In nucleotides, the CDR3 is TGCGCCAGCAGCTCCTCGACAGGGATGTATGGCTACACCTTC. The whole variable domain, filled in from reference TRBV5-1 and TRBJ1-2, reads KAGVTQTPRYLIKTRGQQVTLSCSPISGHRSVSWYQQTPGQGLQFLFEYFSETQRNKGNFPGRFSGRQFSNSRSEMNVSTLELGDSALYLCASSSSTGMYGYTFGSGTRLTVV.